The 7 T cell receptor beta chains given below trace back to one sample, sequenced in a study of CD8 T cells in Susac syndrome. Random hexamers primed reverse transcription of roughly 0.5 to 1 ug RNA. TCRdb re-called the immunoSEQ multiplex PCR reads with MiXCR, one entry per CDR3 protein. Of approximately 210,000 distinct CDR3 sequences detected, 95% appear once; the ten largest clones hold 0.085% to 0.095%. The sequenced sample consisted of CD4+ T cells from PBMCs. The receptors here all came from a human donor with multiple sclerosis.

Concerning this clonotype: At one of its ends the junction is not consistent with the germline gene, which may arise from a read error. V is TRBV20-1 and J is TRBJ1-1, with TRBD1 matching 8 bases. The CDR3 extends over 12 amino acids. Germline V gene data show CDR1 as DFQATT and CDR2 as SNEGSKA (reference sequence). CDR3 residues: CSAPGQDTEAFF. CDR3 DNA sequence: TGCAGTGCTCCGGGACAGGACACAGAAGCTTTCTTT.

The chain employs TRBV7-9 and TRBJ1-4, with 8 bases that match TRBD1. Trimming removed 4 bases from V and 4 bases from J; junction bases left unmatched: 2. This CDR3 spans 14 amino acids. CDR1 is SEHNR, CDR2 FQNEAQ, per germline (reference sequence). The CDR3 is CASSSDRGNEKLFF. The CDR3 nucleotides are TGTGCCAGCAGCTCAGACAGGGGTAATGAAAAACTGTTTTTT.

This chain's CDR3 is CASSRDRGPGETQYF. CDR3 DNA: TGTGCCAGCAGCCGGGACAGGGGGCCTGGAGAGACCCAGTACTTC. The chain uses TRBV28 and TRBJ2-5, with 12 positions matching TRBD1. The CDR3 spans 15 residues. J gave up 4 bases and V 6 bases, and 6 bases lay outside the gene matches. Germline V gene lookup returns CDR1 MDHEN and CDR2 SYDVKM.

The CDR3 DNA reads TGTGCCTTGGAAAGACAGGGGCTCTACGAGCAGTACTTC. It is translated as CALERQGLYEQYF. The rearrangement uses TRBV30 and TRBJ2-7; 8 bases are shared with TRBD1. Germline loops: CDR1 GTSNPN, CDR2 SVGIG (reference sequence). With V trimmed by 7 bases and J by 3 bases, 8 bases remained unmatched. This CDR3 contains 13 residues.

This rearrangement joins TRBV25-1 to TRBJ2-2, with 7 bases lining up with TRBD1. The CDR3 is made up of 15 amino acids. Germline values: CDR1 MGHDK, CDR2 SYGVNS. With 8 bases clipped from V and 3 bases from J, the junction kept 9 bases outside the gene matches. The CDR3 DNA follows: TGTGCCAGCGAAAAGGGGGACAGATACACCGGGGAGCTGTTTTTT. Amino acid sequence: CASEKGDRYTGELFF. Full variable domain (rest looked up from reference TRBV25-1 and TRBJ2-2): EADIYQTPRYLVIGTGKKITLECSQTMGHDKMYWYQQDPGMELHLIHYSYGVNSTEKGDLSSESTVSRIRTEHFPLTLESARPSHTSQYLCASEKGDRYTGELFFGEGSRLTVL.

This chain uses TRBV9 with TRBJ2-1; possible D gene TRBD1, 6 bases. This CDR3 has 17 amino acids. V was cut by 2 bases and J by 2 bases, with 17 bases left in between. CDR1 is SGDLS, CDR2 YYNGEE, per germline. CDR3 nucleotide sequence: TGTGCCAGCAGCGTGGGAGTGGGGGCACCCACCTACAATGAGCAGTTCTTC. Translating gives CASSVGVGAPTYNEQFF.

The chain has TRBV9 and TRBJ1-3; D possibly corresponds to TRBD1 (6 bases). The CDR3 totals 15 residues. V lost 4 bases and J lost 4, with 15 bases in between. Germline-derived CDR1 and CDR2 are SGDLS and YYNGEE. CDR3 DNA: TGTGCCAGCAGCACCTCGGGGGCTTCAGGAAACACCATATATTTT. Protein sequence: CASSTSGASGNTIYF.